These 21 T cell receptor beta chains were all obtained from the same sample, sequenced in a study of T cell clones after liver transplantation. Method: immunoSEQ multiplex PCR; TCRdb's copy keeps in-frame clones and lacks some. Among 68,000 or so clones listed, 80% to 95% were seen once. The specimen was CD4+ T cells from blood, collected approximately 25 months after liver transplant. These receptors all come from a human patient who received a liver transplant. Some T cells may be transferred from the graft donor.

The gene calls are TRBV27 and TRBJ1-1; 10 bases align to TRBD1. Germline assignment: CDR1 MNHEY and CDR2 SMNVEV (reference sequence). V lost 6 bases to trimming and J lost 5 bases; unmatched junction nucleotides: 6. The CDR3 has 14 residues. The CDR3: CASRRDRGRTEAFF. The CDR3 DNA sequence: TGTGCCAGCAGAAGGGACAGGGGACGGACTGAAGCTTTCTTT.

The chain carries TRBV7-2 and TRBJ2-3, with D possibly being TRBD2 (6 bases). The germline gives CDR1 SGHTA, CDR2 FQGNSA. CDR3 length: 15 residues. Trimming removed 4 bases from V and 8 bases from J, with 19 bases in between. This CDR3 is CASSSSTGLGSTQYF. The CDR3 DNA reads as TGTGCCAGCAGCTCCTCGACGGGACTGGGGAGTACGCAGTATTTT. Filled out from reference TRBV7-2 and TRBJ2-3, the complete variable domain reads GAGVSQSPSNKVTEKGKDVELRCDPISGHTALYWYRQSLGQGLEFLIYFQGNSAPDKSGLPSDRFSAERTGGSVSTLTIQRTQQEDSAVYLCASSSSTGLGSTQYFGPGTRLTVL.

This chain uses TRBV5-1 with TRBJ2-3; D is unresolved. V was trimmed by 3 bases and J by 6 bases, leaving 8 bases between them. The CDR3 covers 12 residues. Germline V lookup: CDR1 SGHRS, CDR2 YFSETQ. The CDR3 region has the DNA TGCGCCAGCAGCTCCGGGCGCGATACGCAGTATTTT. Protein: CASSSGRDTQYF.

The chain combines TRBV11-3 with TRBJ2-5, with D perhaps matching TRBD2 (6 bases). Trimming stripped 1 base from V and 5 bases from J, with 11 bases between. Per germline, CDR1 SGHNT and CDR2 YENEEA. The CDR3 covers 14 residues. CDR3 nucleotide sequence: TGTGCCAGCAGCTTAGTACGGGAGAGGGAGACCCAGTACTTC. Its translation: CASSLVRERETQYF.

The CDR3: CASSSTHSSYEQYF. Here the CDR3 DNA reads TGTGCCAGCAGCTCCACTCATAGCTCCTACGAGCAGTACTTC. The rearrangement links TRBV7-2 to TRBJ2-7; no clear D. The CDR3 sequence is 14 residues long. Between the trimmed V and J ends, which lost 4 bases and 0 bases, there was a span of 10 bases. Germline CDR1 and CDR2: SGHTA and FQGNSA.

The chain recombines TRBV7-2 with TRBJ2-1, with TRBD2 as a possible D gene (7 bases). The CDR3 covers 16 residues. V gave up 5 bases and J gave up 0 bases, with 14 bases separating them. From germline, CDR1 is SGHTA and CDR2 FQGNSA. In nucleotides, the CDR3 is TGTGCCAGCAGCCCAGGCGGGGGCGCCTCCTACAATGAGCAGTTCTTC. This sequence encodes CASSPGGGASYNEQFF. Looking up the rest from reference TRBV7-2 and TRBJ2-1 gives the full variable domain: GAGVSQSPSNKVTEKGKDVELRCDPISGHTALYWYRQSLGQGLEFLIYFQGNSAPDKSGLPSDRFSAERTGGSVSTLTIQRTQQEDSAVYLCASSPGGGASYNEQFFGPGTRLTVL.

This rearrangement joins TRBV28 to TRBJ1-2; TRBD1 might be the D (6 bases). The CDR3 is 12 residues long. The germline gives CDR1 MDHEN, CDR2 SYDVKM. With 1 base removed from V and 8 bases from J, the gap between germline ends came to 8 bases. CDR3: CASSLSGGGYTF. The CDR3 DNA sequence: TGTGCCAGCAGTTTATCCGGGGGCGGCTACACCTTC.

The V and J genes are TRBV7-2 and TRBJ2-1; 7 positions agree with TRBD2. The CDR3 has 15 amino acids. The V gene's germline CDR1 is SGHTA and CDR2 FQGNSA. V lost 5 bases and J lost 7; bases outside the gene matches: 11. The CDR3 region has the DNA TGTGCCAGCAGCCCCTATTTTGACGGGAGGAATGAGCAGTTCTTC. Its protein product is CASSPYFDGRNEQFF.

Here the CDR3 DNA reads TGTGCCAGAGGAGACAGGGGGGGGAATTCACCCCTCCACTTT. It is translated as CARGDRGGNSPLHF. This sequence joins TRBV2 and TRBJ1-6; 9 bases line up with TRBD1. The CDR3 is made up of 14 amino acids. With V trimmed by 9 bases and J by 7 bases, 7 bases remained unmatched. CDR1 is SNHLY, CDR2 FYNNEI, per germline.

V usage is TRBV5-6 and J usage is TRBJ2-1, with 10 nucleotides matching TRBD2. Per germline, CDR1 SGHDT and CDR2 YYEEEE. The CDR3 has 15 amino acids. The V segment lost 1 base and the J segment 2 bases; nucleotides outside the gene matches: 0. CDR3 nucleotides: TGTGCCAGCAGCTTGCTAGCGGGAGCCTACAATGAGCAGTTCTTC. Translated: CASSLLAGAYNEQFF.

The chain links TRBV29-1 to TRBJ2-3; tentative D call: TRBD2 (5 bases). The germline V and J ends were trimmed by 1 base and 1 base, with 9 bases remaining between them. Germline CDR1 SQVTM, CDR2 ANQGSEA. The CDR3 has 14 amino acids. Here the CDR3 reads CSVEGEAGTDTQYF. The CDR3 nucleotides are TGCAGCGTTGAAGGTGAAGCGGGCACAGATACGCAGTATTTT.

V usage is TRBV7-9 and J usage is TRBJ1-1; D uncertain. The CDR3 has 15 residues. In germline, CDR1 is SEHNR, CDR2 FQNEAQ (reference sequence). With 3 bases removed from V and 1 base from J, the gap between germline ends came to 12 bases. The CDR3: CASSFLVGGNTEAFF. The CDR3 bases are TGTGCCAGCAGCTTTTTAGTCGGCGGGAACACTGAAGCTTTCTTT.

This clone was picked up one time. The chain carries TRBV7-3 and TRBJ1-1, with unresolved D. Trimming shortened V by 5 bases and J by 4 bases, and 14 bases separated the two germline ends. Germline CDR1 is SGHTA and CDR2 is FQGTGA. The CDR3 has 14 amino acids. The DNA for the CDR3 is TGTGCCAGCAGCCCCGGGTCCACGGGCACTGAAGCTTTCTTT. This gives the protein CASSPGSTGTEAFF.

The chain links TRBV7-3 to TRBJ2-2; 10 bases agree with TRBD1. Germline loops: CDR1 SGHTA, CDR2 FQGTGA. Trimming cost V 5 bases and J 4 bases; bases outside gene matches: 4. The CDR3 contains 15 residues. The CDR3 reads CASSEGQGPTGELFF. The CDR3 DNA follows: TGTGCCAGCAGCGAGGGACAGGGGCCCACCGGGGAGCTGTTTTTT.

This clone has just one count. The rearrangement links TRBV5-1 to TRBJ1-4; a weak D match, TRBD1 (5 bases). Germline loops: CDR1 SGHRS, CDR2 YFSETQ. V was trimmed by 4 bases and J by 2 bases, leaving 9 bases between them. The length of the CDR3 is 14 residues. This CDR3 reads CASSRTPTNEKLFF. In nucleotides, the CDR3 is TGCGCCAGCAGCAGGACACCTACTAATGAAAAACTGTTTTTT. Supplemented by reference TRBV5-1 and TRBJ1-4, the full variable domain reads KAGVTQTPRYLIKTRGQQVTLSCSPISGHRSVSWYQQTPGQGLQFLFEYFSETQRNKGNFPGRFSGRQFSNSRSEMNVSTLELGDSALYLCASSRTPTNEKLFFGSGTQLSVL.

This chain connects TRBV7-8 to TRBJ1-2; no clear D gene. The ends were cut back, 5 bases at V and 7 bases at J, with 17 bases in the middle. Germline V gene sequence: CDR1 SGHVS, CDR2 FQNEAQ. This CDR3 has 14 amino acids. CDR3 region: CASSRRTVEIGYTF. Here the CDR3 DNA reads TGTGCCAGCAGCCGGAGGACGGTCGAAATTGGCTACACCTTC.

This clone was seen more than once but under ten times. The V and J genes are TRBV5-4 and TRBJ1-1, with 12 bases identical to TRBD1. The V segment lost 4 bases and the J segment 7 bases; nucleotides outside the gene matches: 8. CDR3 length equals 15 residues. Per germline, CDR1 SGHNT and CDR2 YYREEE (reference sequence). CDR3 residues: CASSPGDRGRIEAFF. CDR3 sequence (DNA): TGTGCCAGCAGCCCGGGGGACAGGGGGCGAATTGAAGCTTTCTTT.

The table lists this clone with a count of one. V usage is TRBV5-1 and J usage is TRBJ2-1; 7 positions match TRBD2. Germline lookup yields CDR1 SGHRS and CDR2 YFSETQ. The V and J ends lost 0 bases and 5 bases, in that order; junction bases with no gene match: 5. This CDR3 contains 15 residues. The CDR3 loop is CASSLVSGTNNEQFF. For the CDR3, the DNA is TGCGCCAGCAGCTTGGTTTCAGGGACTAACAATGAGCAGTTCTTC. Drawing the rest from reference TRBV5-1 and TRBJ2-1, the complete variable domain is KAGVTQTPRYLIKTRGQQVTLSCSPISGHRSVSWYQQTPGQGLQFLFEYFSETQRNKGNFPGRFSGRQFSNSRSEMNVSTLELGDSALYLCASSLVSGTNNEQFFGPGTRLTVL.

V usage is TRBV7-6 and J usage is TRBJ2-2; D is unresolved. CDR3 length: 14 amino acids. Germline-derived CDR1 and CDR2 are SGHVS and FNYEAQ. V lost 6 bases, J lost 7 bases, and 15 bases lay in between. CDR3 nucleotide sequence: TGTGCCAGCAGTTTCGCAGAGGCATACGGGGAGCTGTTTTTT. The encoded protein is CASSFAEAYGELFF.

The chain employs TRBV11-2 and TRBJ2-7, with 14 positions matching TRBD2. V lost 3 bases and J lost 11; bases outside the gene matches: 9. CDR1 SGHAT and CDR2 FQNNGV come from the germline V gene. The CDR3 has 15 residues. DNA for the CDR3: TGTGCCAGCAGCTTGAGACTAGCGGGAGGGCTCGGGAAGTACTTC. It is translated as CASSLRLAGGLGKYF.

The CDR3 loop is CASSSGLAGGQDTQYF. DNA for the CDR3: TGTGCCAGTAGTAGCGGACTAGCGGGAGGGCAAGATACGCAGTATTTT. The rearrangement joins TRBV19 to TRBJ2-3, with 15 bases fitting TRBD2. CDR3 length: 16 residues. V lost 4 bases and J lost 5; bases outside the gene matches: 4. Germline-derived CDR1 and CDR2 are LNHDA and SQIVND (reference sequence).